These T cell receptor beta chains were read from a single sample in a study of graft-versus-host responses after intestinal transplantation. TCRdb's copy holds only in-frame clones and misses some; the assay was immunoSEQ multiplex PCR. This sample yields about 47,000 clones, of which roughly 95% are seen a single time; 0.2% to 0.25% belongs to the top ten. Antigen specificity for these receptors is unknown. The input for sequencing was unstimulated CD8+ T cells sorted from spleen or lymph node cells, taken before transplant. These receptors were taken from a human donor who was the organ donor for an intestinal transplant. The CDR3 runs from the conserved cysteine through the conserved F or W. A D gene is named only where the DNA matches it firmly. Clone size is given for some rows only: seen once, a few or many times, or a class if the clone is expanded.

d_gene: .; abundance: .; v_gene: TRBV5-6; j_gene: TRBJ1-1; CDR3aa: CASSLGVGSNTEAFF; CDR3nt: TGTGCCAGCAGCTTGGGTGTGGGGTCCAACACTGAAGCTTTCTTT
d_gene: .; abundance: .; v_gene: TRBV27; j_gene: TRBJ1-1; CDR3aa: CASSSTTTEAFF; CDR3nt: TGTGCCAGCAGCTCGACAACCACTGAAGCTTTCTTT
d_gene: TRBD1; abundance: .; v_gene: TRBV7-8; j_gene: TRBJ2-7; CDR3aa: CASSLGQGPSYEQYF; CDR3nt: TGTGCCAGCAGCCTTGGACAGGGCCCCTCCTACGAGCAGTACTTC
d_gene: .; abundance: .; v_gene: TRBV11-3; j_gene: TRBJ2-2; CDR3aa: CASDFVGNSNTGELFF; CDR3nt: TGTGCCAGCGATTTCGTGGGGAATTCTAACACCGGGGAGCTGTTTTTT
d_gene: .; abundance: .; v_gene: TRBV28; j_gene: TRBJ2-7; CDR3aa: CASSLFRGGSNFLSYEQYF; CDR3nt: TGTGCCAGCAGTTTGTTCCGAGGAGGTTCAAACTTCCTCTCCTACGAGCAGTACTTC
d_gene: TRBD1; abundance: .; v_gene: TRBV5-6; j_gene: TRBJ2-7; CDR3aa: CAGSGQGISEQYF; CDR3nt: TGTGCCGGATCGGGACAGGGGATTTCCGAGCAGTACTTC
d_gene: .; abundance: .; v_gene: TRBV6-5; j_gene: TRBJ2-2; CDR3aa: CASSYSMWNTGELFF; CDR3nt: TGTGCCAGCAGTTACTCGATGTGGAATACCGGGGAGCTGTTTTTT
d_gene: TRBD2; abundance: once; v_gene: TRBV4-3; j_gene: TRBJ2-5; CDR3aa: CASSQDFSSGGVDEETQYF; CDR3nt: TGCGCCAGCAGCCAAGATTTTAGCAGCGGGGGGGTCGATGAAGAGACCCAGTACTTC
d_gene: .; abundance: .; v_gene: TRBV29-1; j_gene: TRBJ2-2; CDR3aa: CSVLPGANTGELFF; CDR3nt: TGCAGCGTCCTTCCGGGCGCGAACACCGGGGAGCTGTTTTTT
d_gene: .; abundance: .; v_gene: TRBV28; j_gene: TRBJ1-5; CDR3aa: CASSLDSVSGQPQHF; CDR3nt: TGTGCCAGCAGTTTAGACTCAGTAAGTGGTCAGCCCCAGCATTTT
d_gene: .; abundance: .; v_gene: TRBV7-6; j_gene: TRBJ2-3; CDR3aa: CASSLGTGSTDTQYF; CDR3nt: TGTGCCAGCAGCTTGGGGACGGGAAGCACAGATACGCAGTATTTT
d_gene: TRBD2; abundance: .; v_gene: TRBV9; j_gene: TRBJ2-1; CDR3aa: CASSLPLAGGPSDYNEQFF; CDR3nt: TGTGCCAGCAGCCTGCCTTTAGCGGGGGGTCCTTCCGACTACAATGAGCAGTTCTTC
d_gene: TRBD1; abundance: .; v_gene: TRBV6-5; j_gene: TRBJ2-2; CDR3aa: CASGGQGIGGELFF; CDR3nt: TGTGCCAGCGGGGGACAGGGGATCGGCGGGGAGCTGTTTTTT
d_gene: .; abundance: .; v_gene: TRBV28; j_gene: TRBJ2-7; CDR3aa: CATRETGYSYEQYF; CDR3nt: TGTGCCACCAGGGAGACAGGTTATTCCTACGAGCAGTACTTC
d_gene: TRBD2; abundance: .; v_gene: TRBV30; j_gene: TRBJ2-1; CDR3aa: CAWSPLADNEQFF; CDR3nt: TGTGCCTGGAGTCCGCTAGCGGACAATGAGCAGTTCTTC
d_gene: TRBD2; abundance: once; v_gene: TRBV27; j_gene: TRBJ2-1; CDR3aa: CASTAYSSPAGVRDEQFF; CDR3nt: TGTGCCAGCACCGCGTACTCATCTCCAGCGGGGGTTCGGGATGAGCAGTTCTTC
d_gene: .; abundance: .; v_gene: TRBV4-1; j_gene: TRBJ2-7; CDR3aa: CASSQDLGDEQYF; CDR3nt: TGCGCCAGCAGCCAAGATTTGGGGGACGAGCAGTACTTC
d_gene: .; abundance: .; v_gene: TRBV15; j_gene: TRBJ1-6; CDR3aa: CATSRATGWDSPLHF; CDR3nt: TGTGCCACCAGCAGAGCCACAGGGTGGGATTCACCCCTCCACTTT
d_gene: TRBD1; abundance: .; v_gene: TRBV28; j_gene: TRBJ1-5; CDR3aa: CASSPSRTGRGYSNQPQHF; CDR3nt: TGTGCCAGCAGTCCTTCCCGGACAGGGAGAGGGTATAGCAATCAGCCCCAGCATTTT
d_gene: TRBD1; abundance: .; v_gene: TRBV27; j_gene: TRBJ2-7; CDR3aa: CASSFQQGHEQYF; CDR3nt: TGTGCCAGCAGTTTCCAACAGGGGCACGAGCAGTACTTC
d_gene: TRBD1; abundance: .; v_gene: TRBV11-2; j_gene: TRBJ1-6; CDR3aa: CASSPTGDNSPLHF; CDR3nt: TGTGCCAGCAGCCCGACAGGGGATAATTCACCCCTCCACTTT
d_gene: .; abundance: .; v_gene: TRBV4-1; j_gene: TRBJ1-5; CDR3aa: CASSLRVEEPQHF; CDR3nt: TGCGCCAGCAGCCTCAGGGTTGAGGAGCCCCAGCATTTT
d_gene: .; abundance: .; v_gene: TRBV27; j_gene: TRBJ1-4; CDR3aa: CASSEREAATNEKLFF; CDR3nt: TGTGCCAGCAGTGAGAGGGAGGCTGCAACTAATGAAAAACTGTTTTTT